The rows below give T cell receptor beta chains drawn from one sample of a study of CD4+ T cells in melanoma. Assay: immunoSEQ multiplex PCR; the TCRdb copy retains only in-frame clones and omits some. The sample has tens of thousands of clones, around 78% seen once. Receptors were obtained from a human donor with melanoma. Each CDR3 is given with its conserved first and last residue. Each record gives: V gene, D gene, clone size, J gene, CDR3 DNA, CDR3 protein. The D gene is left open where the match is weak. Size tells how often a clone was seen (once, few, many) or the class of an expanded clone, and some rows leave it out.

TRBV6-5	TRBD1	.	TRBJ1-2	TGTGCCAGCAGTTACTCCGACAGGGGCAGGGGCTACACCTTC	CASSYSDRGRGYTF
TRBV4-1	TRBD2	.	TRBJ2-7	TGCGCCAGCAGCCAAGTAGGTTCTAGCGGACACTACGAGCAGTACTTC	CASSQVGSSGHYEQYF
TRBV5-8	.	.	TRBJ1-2	TGTGCCAGCAGCCCCGTGAGGCATGGCTACACCTTC	CASSPVRHGYTF
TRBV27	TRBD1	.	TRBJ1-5	TGTGCCAGCAGTTTAACCCAGGGGGATCAGCCCCAGCATTTT	CASSLTQGDQPQHF
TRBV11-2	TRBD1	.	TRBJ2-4	TGTGCCAGCAGCTCCGGGACAGGTCTAGCCAAAAACATTCAGTACTTC	CASSSGTGLAKNIQYF
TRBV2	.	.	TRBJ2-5	TGTGCCAGCGCAGGGGTCGAAGAGACCCAGTACTTC	CASAGVEETQYF
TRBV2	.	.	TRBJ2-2	TGTGCCAGCAGTGAAGCAGGGGGAACCGGGGAGCTGTTTTTT	CASSEAGGTGELFF
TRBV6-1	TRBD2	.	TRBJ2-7	TGTGCCGGGCGAATCGGGGGGGCCGGCGGCGAGCAGTACTTC	CAGRIGGAGGEQYF
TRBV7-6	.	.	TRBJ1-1	TGTGCCAGCAGCGCTTCCCTACAGGGGAACACTGAAGCTTTCTTT	CASSASLQGNTEAFF
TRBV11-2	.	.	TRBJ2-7	TGTGCCAGCTCCTCCTTGCGGCAGGGCTCCTACGAGCAGTACTTC	CASSSLRQGSYEQYF
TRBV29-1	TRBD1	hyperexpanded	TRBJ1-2	TGCAGCGTCACCGGGACAGGTTTTGACTATGGCTACACCTTC	CSVTGTGFDYGYTF
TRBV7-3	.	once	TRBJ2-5	TGTGCCAGCAGCCTCTCACTTGGGGAGACCCAGTACTTC	CASSLSLGETQYF
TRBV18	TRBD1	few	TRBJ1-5	TGTGCCAGCTCACCGACAGGGCCCGATTATAGCAATCAGCCCCAGCATTTT	CASSPTGPDYSNQPQHF
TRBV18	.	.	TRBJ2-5	TGTGCCAGCTCAGTCAATGCTCGGGAGACCCAGTACTTC	CASSVNARETQYF
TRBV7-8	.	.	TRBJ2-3	TGTGCCAGCAGCTCAGGGCAGAGAGCAGATACGCAGTATTTT	CASSSGQRADTQYF
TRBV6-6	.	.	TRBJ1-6	TGTGCCAGCAGTTACAAAGTTGCCAGGGATAATTCACCCCTCCACTTT	CASSYKVARDNSPLHF
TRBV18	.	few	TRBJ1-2	TGTGCCAGCTCAATCCAAACCCGGTCGGGGAGCTACACCTTC	CASSIQTRSGSYTF
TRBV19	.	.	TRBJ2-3	TGTGCCAGTAGTACTCGAGATACGCAGTATTTT	CASSTRDTQYF
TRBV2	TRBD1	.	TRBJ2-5	TGTGCCAGCAGCGACGAGGGGGCGGACGCGGGGACCCAGTACTTC	CASSDEGADAGTQYF
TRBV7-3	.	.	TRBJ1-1	TGTGCCAGCAGCCCGGGACGGAACACTGAAGCTTTCTTT	CASSPGRNTEAFF
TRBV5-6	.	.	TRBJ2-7	TGTGCCAGCAGTCCCCGCGGACTGATCTCCTACGAGCAGTACTTC	CASSPRGLISYEQYF
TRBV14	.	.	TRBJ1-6	TGTGCCAGCAAGGACTCGAGGGTTTCCTCACCCCTCCACTTT	CASKDSRVSSPLHF
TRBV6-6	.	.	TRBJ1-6	TGTGCCAGTTGGGTTAGCTCCTATAATTCACCCCTCCACTTT	CASWVSSYNSPLHF
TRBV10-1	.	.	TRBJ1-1	TGCGCCAGCATTGTCTACAGGGAGGGGGCTTTCTTT	CASIVYREGAFF
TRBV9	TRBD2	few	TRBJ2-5	TGTGCCAGCAGCGGGGGGACTAGCGGGGGGTTACAAGAGACCCAGTACTTC	CASSGGTSGGLQETQYF
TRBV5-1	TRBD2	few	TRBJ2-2	TGCGCCAGCAGCACCGGACTAGCGGACACCGGGGAGCTGTTTTTT	CASSTGLADTGELFF
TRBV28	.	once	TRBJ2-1	TGTGCCAGCAGGGACTTAGTTCCCAATGAGCAGTTCTTC	CASRDLVPNEQFF
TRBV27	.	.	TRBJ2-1	TGTGCCAGCAGTTTGGGGGGGCGGCAGGGGCCCGGCTACAATGAGCAGTTCTTC	CASSLGGRQGPGYNEQFF
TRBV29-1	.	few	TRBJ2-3	TGCAGCGTTGAAGAGTTCAGGGATACGCAGTATTTT	CSVEEFRDTQYF
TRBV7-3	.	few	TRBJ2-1	TGTGCCAGCAGCTTAGCAGGGTCAAATGAGCAGTTCTTC	CASSLAGSNEQFF
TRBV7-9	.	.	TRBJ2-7	TGTGCCAGCAGCCCCCTCGGGCCCGAGCAGTACTTC	CASSPLGPEQYF
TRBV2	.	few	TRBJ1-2	TGTGCCAGCAGTGTAGTACAGGACCCTAACTATGGCTACACCTTC	CASSVVQDPNYGYTF
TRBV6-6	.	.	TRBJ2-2	TGTGCCAGCAGCACACCCTTTCTAGAGTTCGGGGAGCTGTTTTTT	CASSTPFLEFGELFF
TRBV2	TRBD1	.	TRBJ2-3	TGTGCCAGCAGTGAGGGACAGCACACAGATACGCAGTATTTT	CASSEGQHTDTQYF
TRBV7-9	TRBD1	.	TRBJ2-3	TGTTCGGACAGGGGGATAGATACGCAGTATTTT	CSDRGIDTQYF
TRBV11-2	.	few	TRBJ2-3	TGTGCCAGCAGCTTATTAGCGGTTGGGGTAGATACGCAGTATTTT	CASSLLAVGVDTQYF
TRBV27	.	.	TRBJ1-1	TGTGCCAGCAACCCTTTGGGGGGGAACACTGAAGCTTTCTTT	CASNPLGGNTEAFF